Below, 14 T cell receptor beta chains from the same sample are listed, as sequenced in a study of control samples from healthy donors and cancer patients. Using immunoSEQ multiplex PCR, the repertoire was profiled, and TCRdb retains in-frame clones only, with some absent. Of some 140,000 clones detected, roughly 94% appear once; the ten largest clones hold around 6.1%. Sequencing input: blood. Source of these receptors: a man aged 40-50 years in good health.

The count of this clone is one. The V gene is TRBV6-2 or TRBV6-3, the J gene TRBJ2-1; 7 bases match TRBD1. The CDR3 length is 14 residues. V shed 6 bases and J 0 bases; nucleotides not matched to a gene: 2. The germline CDR1 and CDR2 sequences are MNHEY and SVGEGT. The CDR3, as DNA: TGTGCCAGCAGCCCAGGGGGCTCCTACAATGAGCAGTTCTTC. It codes for CASSPGGSYNEQFF.

Of note for this clone: The same CDR3 can be traced to other DNA sequences in this sample. The genes are TRBV4-1 and TRBJ1-1; D gene uncertain. CDR3 length: 13 residues. The ends were cut back, 1 base at V and 1 base at J, with 4 bases in the middle. Germline CDR1 reads MGHRA; CDR2 reads YSYEKL. This CDR3 reads CASSQGGNTEAFF. DNA of the CDR3: TGCGCCAGCAGCCAAGGCGGGAACACTGAAGCTTTCTTT.

The chain uses TRBV7-9 and TRBJ1-2; D is perhaps TRBD1 (6 bases). The CDR3 is 17 residues long. Trimming cost V 5 bases and J 4 bases, with 23 bases left between them. Germline V gene data show CDR1 as SEHNR and CDR2 as FQNEAQ (reference sequence). The CDR3: CASSRGTGTALPYGYTF. As DNA, the CDR3 is TGTGCCAGCAGCCGAGGTACAGGGACTGCTCTCCCCTATGGCTACACCTTC.

This chain uses TRBV6-5 with TRBJ2-5; the D is unclear. CDR1 is MNHEY and CDR2 is SVGAGI in the germline V gene. CDR3 length equals 13 residues. Trimming shortened V by 6 bases and J by 5 bases, and 13 bases separated the two germline ends. The CDR3 protein is CASSHNSIETQYF. For the CDR3, the DNA is TGTGCCAGCAGCCACAATAGCATCGAGACCCAGTACTTC.

The V call is TRBV4-3, the J call TRBJ1-1; maybe TRBD1 (5 bases). CDR1 and CDR2 (germline): LGHNA, YSLEER. This CDR3 contains 12 residues. With 5 bases removed from V and 8 bases from J, the gap between germline ends came to 12 bases. As DNA, the CDR3 is TGCGCCAGCAGCTTCTCATGGGGGGAAGCTTTCTTT. It encodes CASSFSWGEAFF.

The V call is TRBV28, the J call TRBJ1-4; weak D call: TRBD1 (5 bases). Trimming left V 0 bases short and J 4 bases short, with 9 bases between. The CDR3 extends over 15 amino acids. The germline gives CDR1 MDHEN, CDR2 SYDVKM. CDR3 amino acids: CASSLWRGYNEKLFF. For the CDR3, the DNA is TGTGCCAGCAGTTTATGGCGGGGCTATAATGAAAAACTGTTTTTT. The full variable domain, its missing parts supplied by reference TRBV28 and TRBJ1-4, is DVKVTQSSRYLVKRTGEKVFLECVQDMDHENMFWYRQDPGLGLRLIYFSYDVKMKEKGDIPEGYSVSREKKERFSLILESASTNQTSMYLCASSLWRGYNEKLFFGSGTQLSVL.

V and J are TRBV24-1 and TRBJ1-1, with 7 positions matching TRBD1. V was clipped by 8 bases and J by 0 bases; unmatched bases: 2. The germline gives CDR1 KGHDR, CDR2 SFDVKD. The CDR3 has 13 residues. The CDR3 DNA is TGTGCCACCACAGGGGGGATGAACACTGAAGCTTTCTTT. Translating gives CATTGGMNTEAFF.

The chain combines TRBV5-6 with TRBJ2-7; D is perhaps TRBD1 (5 bases). CDR3 length: 14 residues. Looked up from germline, CDR1 is SGHDT and CDR2 is YYEEEE. V was clipped by 2 bases and J by 1 base, with 10 bases between them. The CDR3 is CASSFPTVSYEQYF. DNA for the CDR3: TGTGCCAGCAGCTTCCCGACAGTTTCCTACGAGCAGTACTTC.

J is TRBJ1-1 and V is TRBV7-2, with D possibly being TRBD1 (6 bases). Germline CDR1 SGHTA, CDR2 FQGNSA. The CDR3 is 15 residues long. Trimming stripped 4 bases from V and 4 bases from J, with 16 bases between. The DNA of the CDR3 is TGTGCCAGCAGCTCTTTTTTGGGGGCGCCCACTGAAGCTTTCTTT. It translates to CASSSFLGAPTEAFF.

The chain employs TRBV12-1 and TRBJ1-4. TRBV12-1 represents a pseudogene. This CDR3 is 16 amino acids long. Written as DNA, the CDR3 is TGTGCCAGCAGCTTTGTGCGGGGGCGCGGGAATGAAAAACTGTTTTTT. Its translation is CASSFVRGRGNEKLFF.

The V and J genes are TRBV6-6 and TRBJ1-4; D might be TRBD1 (5 bases). Trimming removed 6 bases from V and 6 bases from J, with 14 bases in between. The CDR3 covers 14 residues. From germline, CDR1 is MNHNY and CDR2 SVGAGI (reference sequence). CDR3 region: CASRTGPRDEKLFF. The CDR3, as DNA: TGTGCCAGCAGGACGGGACCTCGCGATGAAAAACTGTTTTTT.

CDR3 bases: TGTGCCAGCAGCTGGGGACAGGGGTACGAGCAGTACTTC. Encoded protein: CASSWGQGYEQYF. This chain joins TRBV7-2 and TRBJ2-7; 10 nucleotides match TRBD1. Germline V lookup: CDR1 SGHTA, CDR2 FQGNSA. V was pared by 4 bases and J by 4 bases, with 1 base of the junction left unmatched. The CDR3 sequence is 13 residues long.

CDR3 sequence: CASSLDRLYGYTF. Here the CDR3 DNA reads TGCGCCAGCAGCTTGGACAGACTCTATGGCTACACCTTC. The chain couples TRBV5-1 to TRBJ1-2; no firm D call. The V end was cut by 0 bases, the J end by 4 bases, with 7 bases between. The CDR3 covers 13 residues. Germline CDR1 SGHRS, CDR2 YFSETQ.

The gene calls are TRBV6-5 and TRBJ1-2, with TRBD1 as a possible D gene (5 bases). V was cut by 0 bases and J by 8 bases, with 13 bases left in between. Germline assignment: CDR1 MNHEY and CDR2 SVGAGI. The CDR3 is 14 residues long. The DNA for the CDR3 is TGTGCCAGCAGTTACTCTCGGGGGGAATGGGGCTACACCTTC. It is translated as CASSYSRGEWGYTF.